The clone carrying this T cell receptor (beta chain) has ten or more counts. Its antigen is not identified. This sample was included in a study of T-cell memory formation after mild COVID-19. Study at large: TCR clusters were mostly confined to one donor each. Whole-study results and caveats: Among clones contracting day 15 to 85, CD4/CD8 was balanced, whereas later expanders leaned CD4+.

The CDR3 loop spans 13 amino acids. V shed 0 bases and J shed 9 bases, with 9 bases lying between them. In germline, CDR1 is SGHTA, CDR2 FQGNSA. In TCRdb, the 5' RACE reads were re-called with MiXCR into one record per CDR3 protein. The table lists 250,000 to 350,000 distinct CDR3 sequences, roughly 15% of them singletons. J is TRBJ2-1 and V is TRBV7-2; D is perhaps TRBD1 (5 bases). The source is a man aged 18 to 35 who had mild COVID-19 (a few samples of this study predate the infection). Cell type and time point are not known. The specimen was PBMCs or a T cell subset sorted from them (not recorded which). The CDR3 loop is CASSLAGPREQFF. CDR3 in DNA: TGTGCCAGCAGCTTAGCGGGGCCCCGTGAGCAGTTCTTC.